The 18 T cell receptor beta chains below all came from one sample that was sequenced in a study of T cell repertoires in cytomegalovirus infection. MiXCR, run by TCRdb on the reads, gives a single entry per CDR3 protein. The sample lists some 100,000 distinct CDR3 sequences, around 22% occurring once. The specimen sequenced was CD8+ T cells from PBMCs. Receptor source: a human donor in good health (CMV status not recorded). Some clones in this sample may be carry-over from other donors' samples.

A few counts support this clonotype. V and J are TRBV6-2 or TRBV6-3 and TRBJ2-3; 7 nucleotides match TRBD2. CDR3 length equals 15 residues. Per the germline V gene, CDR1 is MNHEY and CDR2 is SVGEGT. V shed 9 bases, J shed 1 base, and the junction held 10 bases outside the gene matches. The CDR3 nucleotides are TGTGCCAGTTCTCATTGGGGGGGGGGCACAGATACGCAGTATTTT. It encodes CASSHWGGGTDTQYF.

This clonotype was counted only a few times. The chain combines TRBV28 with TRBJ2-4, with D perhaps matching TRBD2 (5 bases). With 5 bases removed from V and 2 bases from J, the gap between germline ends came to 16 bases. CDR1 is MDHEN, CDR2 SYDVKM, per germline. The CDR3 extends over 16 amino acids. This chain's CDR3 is CASSPLEGITKNIQYF. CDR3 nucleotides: TGTGCCAGCAGTCCCCTCGAGGGTATAACCAAAAACATTCAGTACTTC.

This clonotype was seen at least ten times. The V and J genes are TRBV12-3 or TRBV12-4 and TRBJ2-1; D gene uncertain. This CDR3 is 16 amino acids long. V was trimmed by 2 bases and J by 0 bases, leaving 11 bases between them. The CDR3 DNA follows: TGTGCCAGCAGTTTATTTGGTGCTAGCTCCTACAATGAGCAGTTCTTC. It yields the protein CASSLFGASSYNEQFF.

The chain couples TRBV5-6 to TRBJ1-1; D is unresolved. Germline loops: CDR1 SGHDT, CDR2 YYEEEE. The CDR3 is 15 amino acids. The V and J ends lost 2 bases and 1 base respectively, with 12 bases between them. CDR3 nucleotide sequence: TGTGCCAGCAGCTTTCCCGCAGGCCCGAACACTGAAGCTTTCTTT. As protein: CASSFPAGPNTEAFF. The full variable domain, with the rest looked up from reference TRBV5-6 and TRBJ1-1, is DAGVTQSPTHLIKTRGQQVTLRCSPKSGHDTVSWYQQALGQGPQFIFQYYEEEERQRGNFPDRFSGHQFPNYSSELNVNALLLGDSALYLCASSFPAGPNTEAFFGQGTRLTVV.

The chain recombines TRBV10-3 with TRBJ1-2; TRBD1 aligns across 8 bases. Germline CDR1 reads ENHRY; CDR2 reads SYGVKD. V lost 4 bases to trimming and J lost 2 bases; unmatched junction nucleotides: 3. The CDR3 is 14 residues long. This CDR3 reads CAISGDRNNYGYTF. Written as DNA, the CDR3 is TGTGCCATCAGTGGGGACAGGAACAACTATGGCTACACCTTC.

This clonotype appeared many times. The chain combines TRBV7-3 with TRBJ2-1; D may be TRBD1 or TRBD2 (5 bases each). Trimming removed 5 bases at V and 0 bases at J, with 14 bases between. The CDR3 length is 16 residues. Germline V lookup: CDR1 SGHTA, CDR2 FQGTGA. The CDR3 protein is CASSPPGASSYNEQFF. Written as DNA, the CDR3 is TGTGCCAGCAGCCCACCCGGGGCCAGCTCCTACAATGAGCAGTTCTTC.

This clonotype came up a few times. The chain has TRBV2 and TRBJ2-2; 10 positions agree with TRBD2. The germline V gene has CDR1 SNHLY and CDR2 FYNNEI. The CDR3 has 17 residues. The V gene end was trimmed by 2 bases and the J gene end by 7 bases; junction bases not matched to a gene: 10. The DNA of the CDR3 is TGTGCCAGCAGTGAATGGTCTAGCGGGAGATTAAGCGGGGAGCTGTTTTTT. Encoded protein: CASSEWSSGRLSGELFF.

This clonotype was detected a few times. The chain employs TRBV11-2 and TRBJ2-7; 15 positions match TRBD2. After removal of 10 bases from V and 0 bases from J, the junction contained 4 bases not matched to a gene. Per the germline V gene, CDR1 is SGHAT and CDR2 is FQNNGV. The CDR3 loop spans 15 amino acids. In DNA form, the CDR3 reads TGTGCCACGGGACTAGCGGGAGGATCCTCCTACGAGCAGTACTTC. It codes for CATGLAGGSSYEQYF.

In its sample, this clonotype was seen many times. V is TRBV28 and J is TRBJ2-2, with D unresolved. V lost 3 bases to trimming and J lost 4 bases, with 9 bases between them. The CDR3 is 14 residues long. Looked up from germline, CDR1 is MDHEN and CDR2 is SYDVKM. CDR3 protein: CASSLSESTGELFF. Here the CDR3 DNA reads TGTGCCAGCAGTTTGTCTGAGAGCACCGGGGAGCTGTTTTTT.

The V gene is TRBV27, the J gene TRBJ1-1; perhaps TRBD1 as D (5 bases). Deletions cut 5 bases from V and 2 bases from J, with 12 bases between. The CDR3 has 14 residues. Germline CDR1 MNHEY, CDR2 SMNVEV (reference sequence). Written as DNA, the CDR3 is TGTGCCAGCAGTCTCCGGGGGTTCAACACTGAAGCTTTCTTT. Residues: CASSLRGFNTEAFF.

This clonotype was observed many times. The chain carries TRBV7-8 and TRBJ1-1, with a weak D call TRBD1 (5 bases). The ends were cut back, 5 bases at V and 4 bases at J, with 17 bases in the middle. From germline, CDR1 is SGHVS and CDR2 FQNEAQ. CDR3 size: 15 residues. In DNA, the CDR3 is TGTGCCAGCAGCGACGCCGGGACGTGGGGCACTGAAGCTTTCTTT. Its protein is CASSDAGTWGTEAFF.

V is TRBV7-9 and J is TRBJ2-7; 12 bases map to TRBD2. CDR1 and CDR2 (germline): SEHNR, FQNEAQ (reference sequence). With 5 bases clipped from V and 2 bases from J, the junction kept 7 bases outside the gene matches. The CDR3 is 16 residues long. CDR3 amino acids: CASSRATSGGPYEQYF. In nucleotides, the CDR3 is TGTGCCAGCAGCCGAGCGACTAGCGGGGGCCCCTACGAGCAGTACTTC. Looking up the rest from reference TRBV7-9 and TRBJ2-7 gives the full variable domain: DTGVSQNPRHKITKRGQNVTFRCDPISEHNRLYWYRQTLGQGPEFLTYFQNEAQLEKSRLLSDRFSAERPKGSFSTLEIQRTEQGDSAMYLCASSRATSGGPYEQYFGPGTRLTVT.

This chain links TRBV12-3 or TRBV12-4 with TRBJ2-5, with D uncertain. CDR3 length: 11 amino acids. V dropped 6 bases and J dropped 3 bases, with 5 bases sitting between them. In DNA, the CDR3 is TGTGCCAGCAGGCTAAAAGAGACCCAGTACTTC. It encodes CASRLKETQYF.

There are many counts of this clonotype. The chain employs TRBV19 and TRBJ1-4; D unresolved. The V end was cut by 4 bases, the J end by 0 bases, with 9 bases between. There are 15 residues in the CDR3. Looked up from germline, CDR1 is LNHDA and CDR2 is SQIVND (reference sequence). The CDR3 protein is CASSRGYATNEKLFF. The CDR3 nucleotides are TGTGCCAGTAGTAGAGGATATGCAACTAATGAAAAACTGTTTTTT.

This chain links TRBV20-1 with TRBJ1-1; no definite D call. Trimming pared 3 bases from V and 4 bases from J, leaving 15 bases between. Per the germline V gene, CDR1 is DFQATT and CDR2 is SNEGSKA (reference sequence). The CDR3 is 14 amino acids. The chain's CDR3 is CSARGGSRSTEAFF. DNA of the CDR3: TGCAGTGCTAGGGGAGGTTCCCGGAGCACTGAAGCTTTCTTT.

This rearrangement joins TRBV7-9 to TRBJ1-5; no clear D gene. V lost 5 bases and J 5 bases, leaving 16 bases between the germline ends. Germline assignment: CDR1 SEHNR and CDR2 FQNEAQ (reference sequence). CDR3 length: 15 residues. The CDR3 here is CASSPGPSEDQPQHF. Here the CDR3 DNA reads TGTGCCAGCAGCCCCGGGCCCTCAGAGGATCAGCCCCAGCATTTT.

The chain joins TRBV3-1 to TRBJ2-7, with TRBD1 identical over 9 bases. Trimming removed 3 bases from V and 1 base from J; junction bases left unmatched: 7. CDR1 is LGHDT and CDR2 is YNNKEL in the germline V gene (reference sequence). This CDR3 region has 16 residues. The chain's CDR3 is CASSQWGTGYSYEQYF. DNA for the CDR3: TGTGCCAGCAGCCAGTGGGGGACAGGGTATTCCTACGAGCAGTACTTC.

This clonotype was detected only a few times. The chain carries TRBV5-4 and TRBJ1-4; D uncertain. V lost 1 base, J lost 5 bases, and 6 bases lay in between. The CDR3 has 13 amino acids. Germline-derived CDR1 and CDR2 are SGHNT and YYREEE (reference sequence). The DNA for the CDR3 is TGTGCCAGCAGCTTGCCCGGGAATGAAAAACTGTTTTTT. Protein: CASSLPGNEKLFF.